The rows below give T cell receptor beta chains drawn from one sample of a study of cytomegalovirus exposure and HLA in healthy donors. Data came from immunoSEQ multiplex PCR; TCRdb stores just in-frame clones and leaves some out. Of under 130,000 clones listed, 50% to 70% are singletons. The sequenced material came from PBMCs. These TCRs come from a man aged 25 to 45 in good health and CMV-seropositive. Each CDR3 is given with its conserved first and last residue. The D gene is left open where the match is weak. Rows give clone size only sometimes, using once, few, many, or a class for an expanded clone.

j_call	clone_size	d_call	v_call	cdr3_aa	cdr3_nt
TRBJ1-1	once	-	TRBV7-2	CASSYRATEAFF	TGTGCCAGCAGTTACAGGGCCACTGAAGCTTTCTTT
TRBJ2-1	-	TRBD2	TRBV13	CASSPGLAGGPYNEQFF	TGTGCCAGCAGCCCAGGACTAGCGGGGGGCCCTTACAATGAGCAGTTCTTC
TRBJ1-1	-	TRBD1	TRBV7-9	CASSGRGQALRKAFF	TGTGCCAGCAGCGGACGCGGACAGGCTCTCAGGAAAGCTTTCTTT
TRBJ1-4	-	-	TRBV9	CASSVEAGGLRNEKLFF	TGTGCCAGCAGCGTAGAAGCGGGGGGTTTGCGTAATGAAAAACTGTTTTTT
TRBJ2-7	-	-	TRBV27	CASSGQGLGWGEQYF	TGTGCCAGCAGTGGGCAGGGCCTTGGATGGGGCGAGCAGTACTTC
TRBJ2-5	-	-	TRBV4-2	CASSPSSGLQETQYF	TGTGCCAGCAGCCCCTCCTCAGGACTCCAAGAGACCCAGTACTTC
TRBJ1-3	-	-	TRBV6-1	CASSDRVPGNTIYF	TGTGCCAGCAGTGACAGGGTTCCGGGAAACACCATATATTTT
TRBJ2-5	-	-	TRBV5-1	CASSPGSPRETQYF	TGCGCCAGCAGCCCCGGGAGTCCGAGGGAGACCCAGTACTTC
TRBJ2-3	-	-	TRBV6-6	CASSDAPSGEDTQYF	TGTGCCAGCAGTGACGCCCCCTCGGGGGAGGATACGCAGTATTTT
TRBJ2-5	-	TRBD2	TRBV6-5	CASSYSGSGAGETQYF	TGTGCCAGCAGTTACTCGGGTAGCGGGGCGGGTGAGACCCAGTACTTC
TRBJ2-5	-	TRBD1	TRBV6-5	CASSFNGQGKETQYF	TGTGCCAGCAGTTTCAACGGACAGGGGAAAGAGACCCAGTACTTC
TRBJ2-3	-	-	TRBV6-1	CASIRAGQSTDTQYF	TGTGCCAGCATACGGGCGGGCCAAAGCACAGATACGCAGTATTTT
TRBJ1-1	once	-	TRBV12-5	CASGLESTEAFF	TGTGCTAGTGGTTTGGAATCGACTGAAGCTTTCTTT
TRBJ2-2	-	TRBD2	TRBV9	CASSVGTGGPVGELFF	TGTGCCAGCAGCGTGGGGACGGGGGGGCCTGTCGGGGAGCTGTTTTTT
TRBJ2-1	-	TRBD2	TRBV18	CASSPTGGAMGEQFF	TGTGCCAGCTCACCGACGGGGGGGGCCATGGGTGAGCAGTTCTTC